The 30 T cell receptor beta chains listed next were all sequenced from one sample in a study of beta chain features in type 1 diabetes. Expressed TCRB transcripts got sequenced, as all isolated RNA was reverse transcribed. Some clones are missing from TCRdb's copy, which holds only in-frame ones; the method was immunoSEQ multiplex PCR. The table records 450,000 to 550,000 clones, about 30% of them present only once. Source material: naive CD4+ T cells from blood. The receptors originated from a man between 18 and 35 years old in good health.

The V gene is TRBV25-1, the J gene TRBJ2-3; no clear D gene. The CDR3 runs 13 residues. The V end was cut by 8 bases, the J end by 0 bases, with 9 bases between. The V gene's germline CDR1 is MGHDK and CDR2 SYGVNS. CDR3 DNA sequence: TGTGCCAGCGTCGTCGGTAGCACAGATACGCAGTATTTT. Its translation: CASVVGSTDTQYF.

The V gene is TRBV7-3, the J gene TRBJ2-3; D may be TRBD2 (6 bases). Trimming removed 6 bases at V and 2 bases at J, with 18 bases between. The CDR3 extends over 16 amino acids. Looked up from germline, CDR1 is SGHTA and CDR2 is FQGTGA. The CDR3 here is CASSSVGRPSTDTQYF. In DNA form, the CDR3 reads TGTGCCAGCAGTAGCGTAGGGAGGCCCTCCACAGATACGCAGTATTTT.

CDR3 sequence reads: CARMTGGVRAGANVLTF. The CDR3 nucleotides read TGTGCCAGAATGACAGGGGGCGTAAGGGCTGGGGCCAACGTCCTGACTTTC. The chain links TRBV30 to TRBJ2-6, with TRBD1 matching 10 bases. This CDR3 is 17 amino acids long. CDR1 GTSNPN and CDR2 SVGIG come from the germline V gene (reference sequence). Trimming removed 8 bases from V and 2 bases from J; junction bases left unmatched: 12.

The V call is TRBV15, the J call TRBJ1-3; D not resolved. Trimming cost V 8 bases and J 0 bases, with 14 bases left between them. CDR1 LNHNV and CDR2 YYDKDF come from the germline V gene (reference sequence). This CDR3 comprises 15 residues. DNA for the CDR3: TGTGCCACCTCGACGGGCAGCTACTCTGGAAACACCATATATTTT. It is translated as CATSTGSYSGNTIYF.

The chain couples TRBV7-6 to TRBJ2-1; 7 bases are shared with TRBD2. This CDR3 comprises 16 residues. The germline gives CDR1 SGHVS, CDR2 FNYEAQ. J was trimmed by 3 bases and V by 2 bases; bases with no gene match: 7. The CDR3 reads CASSLSRTRNYNEQFF. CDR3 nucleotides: TGTGCCAGCAGCTTATCGAGGACTAGAAACTACAATGAGCAGTTCTTC.

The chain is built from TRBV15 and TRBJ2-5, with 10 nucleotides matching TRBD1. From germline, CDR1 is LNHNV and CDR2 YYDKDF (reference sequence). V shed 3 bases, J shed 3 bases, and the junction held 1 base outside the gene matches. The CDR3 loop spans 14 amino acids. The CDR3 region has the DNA TGTGCCACCAGCAGGGGGACAGGGGAAGAGACCCAGTACTTC. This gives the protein CATSRGTGEETQYF.

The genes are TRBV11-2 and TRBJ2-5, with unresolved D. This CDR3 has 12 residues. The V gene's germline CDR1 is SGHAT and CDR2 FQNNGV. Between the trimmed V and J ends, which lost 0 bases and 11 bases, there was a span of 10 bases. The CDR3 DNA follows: TGTGCCAGCAGCTTAGATACCCAAGCGCAGTACTTC. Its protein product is CASSLDTQAQYF.

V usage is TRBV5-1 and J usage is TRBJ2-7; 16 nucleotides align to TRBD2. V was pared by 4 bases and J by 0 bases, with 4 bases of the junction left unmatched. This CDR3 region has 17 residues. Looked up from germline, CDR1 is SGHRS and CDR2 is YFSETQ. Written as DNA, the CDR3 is TGCGCCAGCAGCAGGGGACTAGCGGGAGGGACCTCCTACGAGCAGTACTTC. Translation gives CASSRGLAGGTSYEQYF.

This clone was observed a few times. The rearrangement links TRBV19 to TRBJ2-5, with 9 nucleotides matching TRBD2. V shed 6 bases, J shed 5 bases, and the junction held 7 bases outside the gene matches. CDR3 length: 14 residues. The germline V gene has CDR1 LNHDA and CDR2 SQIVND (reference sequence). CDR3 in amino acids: CASRGGRATETQYF. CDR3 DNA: TGTGCCAGTAGGGGCGGGAGGGCGACGGAGACCCAGTACTTC.

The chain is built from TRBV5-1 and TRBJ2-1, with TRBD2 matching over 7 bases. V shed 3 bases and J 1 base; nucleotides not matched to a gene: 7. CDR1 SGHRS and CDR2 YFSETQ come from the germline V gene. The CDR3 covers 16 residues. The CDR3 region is CASSWEGRTSYNEQFF. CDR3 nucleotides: TGCGCCAGCAGCTGGGAGGGGCGAACATCCTACAATGAGCAGTTCTTC.

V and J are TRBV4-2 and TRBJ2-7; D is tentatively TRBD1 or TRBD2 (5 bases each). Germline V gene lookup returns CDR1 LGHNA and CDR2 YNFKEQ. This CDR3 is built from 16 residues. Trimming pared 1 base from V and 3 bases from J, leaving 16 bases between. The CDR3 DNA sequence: TGTGCCAGCAGCCAAGGAACCGGGACCGCTCGCTACGAGCAGTACTTC. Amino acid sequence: CASSQGTGTARYEQYF.

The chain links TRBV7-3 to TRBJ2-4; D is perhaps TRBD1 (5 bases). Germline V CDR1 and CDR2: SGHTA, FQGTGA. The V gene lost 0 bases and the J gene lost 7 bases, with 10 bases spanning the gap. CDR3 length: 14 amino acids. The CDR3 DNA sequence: TGTGCCAGCAGCTTAACAGGGGTCGGGAACATTCAGTACTTC. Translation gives CASSLTGVGNIQYF.

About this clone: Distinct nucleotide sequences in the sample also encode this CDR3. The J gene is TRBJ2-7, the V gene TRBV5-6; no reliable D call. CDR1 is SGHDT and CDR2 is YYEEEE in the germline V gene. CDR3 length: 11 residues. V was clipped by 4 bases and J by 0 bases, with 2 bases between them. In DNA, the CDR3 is TGTGCCAGCAGCAGCTCCTACGAGCAGTACTTC. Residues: CASSSSYEQYF.

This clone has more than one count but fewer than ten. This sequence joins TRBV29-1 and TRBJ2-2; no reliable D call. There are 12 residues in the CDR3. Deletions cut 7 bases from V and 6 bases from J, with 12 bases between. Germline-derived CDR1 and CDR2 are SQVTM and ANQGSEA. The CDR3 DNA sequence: TGCAGCGGGACCGCGGCAGCCGGGGAGCTGTTTTTT. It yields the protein CSGTAAAGELFF.

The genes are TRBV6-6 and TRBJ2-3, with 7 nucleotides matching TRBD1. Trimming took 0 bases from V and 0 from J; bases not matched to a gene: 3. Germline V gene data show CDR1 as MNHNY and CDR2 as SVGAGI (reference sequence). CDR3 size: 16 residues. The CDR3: CASSYSGRGSTDTQYF. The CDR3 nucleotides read TGTGCCAGCAGTTACTCGGGCAGGGGGAGCACAGATACGCAGTATTTT.

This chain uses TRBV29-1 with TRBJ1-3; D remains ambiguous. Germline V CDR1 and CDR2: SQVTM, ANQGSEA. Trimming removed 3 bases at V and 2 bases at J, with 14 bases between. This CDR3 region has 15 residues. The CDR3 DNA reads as TGCAGCGTTGACGGCCCCTCATCGGCTGGAAACACCATATATTTT. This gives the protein CSVDGPSSAGNTIYF.

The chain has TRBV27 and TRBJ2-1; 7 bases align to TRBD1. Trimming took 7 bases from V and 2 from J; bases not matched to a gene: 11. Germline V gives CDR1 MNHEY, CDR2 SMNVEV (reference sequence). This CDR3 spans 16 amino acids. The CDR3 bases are TGTGCCAGCACCCACACTCAGGGACAGACCTACAATGAGCAGTTCTTC. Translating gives CASTHTQGQTYNEQFF.

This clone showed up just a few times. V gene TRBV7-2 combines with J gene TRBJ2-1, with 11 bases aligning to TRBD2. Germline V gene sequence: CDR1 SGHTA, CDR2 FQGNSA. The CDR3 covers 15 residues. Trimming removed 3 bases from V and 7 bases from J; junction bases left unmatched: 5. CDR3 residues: CASSFTSGRSNEQFF. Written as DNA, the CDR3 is TGTGCCAGCAGCTTCACTAGCGGGAGATCAAATGAGCAGTTCTTC.

The DNA for the CDR3 is TGTGCCTGGAGCCCTACAGGGATTCAGCCCCAGCATTTT. Protein: CAWSPTGIQPQHF. This chain links TRBV30 with TRBJ1-5; D perhaps matches TRBD1 (6 bases). Germline V gene sequence: CDR1 GTSNPN, CDR2 SVGIG (reference sequence). Trimming removed 3 bases at V and 6 bases at J, with 12 bases between. This CDR3 spans 13 amino acids.

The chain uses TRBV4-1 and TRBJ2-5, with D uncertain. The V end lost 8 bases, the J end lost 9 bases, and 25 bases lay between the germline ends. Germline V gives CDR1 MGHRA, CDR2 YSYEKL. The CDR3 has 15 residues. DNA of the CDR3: TGCGCCAGCTCCTTTGGCAGCACCGGCCTTAAGGCCCAGTACTTC. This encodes CASSFGSTGLKAQYF.

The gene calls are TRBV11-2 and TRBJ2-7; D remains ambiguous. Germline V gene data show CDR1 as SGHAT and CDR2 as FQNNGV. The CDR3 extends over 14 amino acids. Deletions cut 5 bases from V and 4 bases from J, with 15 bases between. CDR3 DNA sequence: TGTGCCAGCAGCCCGGCTTTAGGCATGTACGAGCAGTACTTC. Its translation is CASSPALGMYEQYF.

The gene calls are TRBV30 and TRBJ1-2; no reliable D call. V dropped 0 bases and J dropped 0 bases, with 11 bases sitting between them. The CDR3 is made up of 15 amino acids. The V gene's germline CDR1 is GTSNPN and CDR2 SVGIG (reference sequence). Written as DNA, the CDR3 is TGTGCCTGGAGTGTAACCCTTACCTCTAACTATGGCTACACCTTC. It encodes CAWSVTLTSNYGYTF.

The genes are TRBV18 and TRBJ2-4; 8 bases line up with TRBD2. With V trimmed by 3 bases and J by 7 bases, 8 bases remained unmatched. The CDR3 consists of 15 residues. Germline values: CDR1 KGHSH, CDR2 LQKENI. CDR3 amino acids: CASSPGRGEGNIQYF. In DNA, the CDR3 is TGTGCCAGCTCACCCGGGAGGGGAGAGGGTAACATTCAGTACTTC.

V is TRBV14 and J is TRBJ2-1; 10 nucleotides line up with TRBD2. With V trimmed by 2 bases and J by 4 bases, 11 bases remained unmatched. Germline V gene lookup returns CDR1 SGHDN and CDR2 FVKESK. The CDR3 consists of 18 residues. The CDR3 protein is CASSQTTSGATYYNEQFF. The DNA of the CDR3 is TGTGCCAGCAGCCAAACAACTAGCGGGGCAACCTATTACAATGAGCAGTTCTTC.

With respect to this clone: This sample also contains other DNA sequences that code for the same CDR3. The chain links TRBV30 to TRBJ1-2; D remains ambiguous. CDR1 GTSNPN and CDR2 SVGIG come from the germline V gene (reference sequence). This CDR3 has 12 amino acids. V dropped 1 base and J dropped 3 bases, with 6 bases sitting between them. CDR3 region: CAWSAGDYGYTF. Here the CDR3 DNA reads TGTGCCTGGAGTGCTGGGGACTATGGCTACACCTTC.

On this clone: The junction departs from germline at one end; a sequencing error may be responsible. The CDR3 nucleotides are TGTGCCACACCGGACGGACTAGCTCCCTATAATGAGCAGTTCTTC. This translates into CATPDGLAPYNEQFF. V is TRBV6-1 and J is TRBJ2-1; 8 bases are shared with TRBD2. Germline V gene sequence: CDR1 MNHNS, CDR2 SASEGT. This CDR3 is built from 15 residues.

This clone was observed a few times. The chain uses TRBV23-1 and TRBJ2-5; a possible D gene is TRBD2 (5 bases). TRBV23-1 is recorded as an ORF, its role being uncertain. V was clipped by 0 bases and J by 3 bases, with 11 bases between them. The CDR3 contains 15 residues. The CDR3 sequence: CASSQSSKEEETQYF. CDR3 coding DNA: TGCGCCAGCAGTCAATCGAGCAAGGAGGAAGAGACCCAGTACTTC.

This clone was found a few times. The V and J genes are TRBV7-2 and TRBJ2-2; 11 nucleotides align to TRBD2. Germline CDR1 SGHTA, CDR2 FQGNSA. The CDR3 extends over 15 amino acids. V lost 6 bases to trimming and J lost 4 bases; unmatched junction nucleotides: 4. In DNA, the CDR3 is TGTGCCAGCAGACGGACTAGCGGGCGCACCGGGGAGCTGTTTTTT. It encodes CASRRTSGRTGELFF.

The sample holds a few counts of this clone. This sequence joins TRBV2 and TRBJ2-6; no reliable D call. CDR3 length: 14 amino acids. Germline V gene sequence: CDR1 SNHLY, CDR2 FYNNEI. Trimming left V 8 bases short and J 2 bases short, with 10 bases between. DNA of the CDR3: TGTGCCAGCGGGTTGTCGCCTGGGGCCAACGTCCTGACTTTC. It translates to CASGLSPGANVLTF.

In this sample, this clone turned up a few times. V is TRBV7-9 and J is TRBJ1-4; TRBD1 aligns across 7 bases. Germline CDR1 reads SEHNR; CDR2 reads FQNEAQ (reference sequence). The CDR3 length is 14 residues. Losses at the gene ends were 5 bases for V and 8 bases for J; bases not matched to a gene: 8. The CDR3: CASSPGTATEKLFF. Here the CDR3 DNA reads TGTGCCAGCAGCCCTGGGACAGCCACCGAAAAACTGTTTTTT. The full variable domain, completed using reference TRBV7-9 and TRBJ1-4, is DTGVSQNPRHKITKRGQNVTFRCDPISEHNRLYWYRQTLGQGPEFLTYFQNEAQLEKSRLLSDRFSAERPKGSFSTLEIQRTEQGDSAMYLCASSPGTATEKLFFGSGTQLSVL.